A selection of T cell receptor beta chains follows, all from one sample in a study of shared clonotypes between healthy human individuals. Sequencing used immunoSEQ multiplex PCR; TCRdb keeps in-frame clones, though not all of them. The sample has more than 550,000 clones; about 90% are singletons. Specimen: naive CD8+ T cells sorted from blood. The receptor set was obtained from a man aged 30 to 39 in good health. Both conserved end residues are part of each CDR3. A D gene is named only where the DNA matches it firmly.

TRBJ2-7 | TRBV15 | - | CATSRSGASEDYYEQYF | TGTGCCACCAGCAGATCCGGGGCATCGGAGGACTACTACGAGCAGTACTTC
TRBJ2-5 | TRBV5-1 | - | CASSPGLQETQYF | TGCGCCAGCAGCCCGGGACTCCAAGAGACCCAGTACTTC
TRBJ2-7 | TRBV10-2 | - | CASSDSYEQYF | TGCGCCAGCAGTGACTCCTACGAGCAGTACTTC
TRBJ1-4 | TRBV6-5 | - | CASSYFLGSRDEKLFF | TGTGCCAGCAGTTACTTCCTTGGCAGTCGGGACGAAAAACTGTTTTTT
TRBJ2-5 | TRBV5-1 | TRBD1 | CASRQTGTGDGETQYF | TGCGCCAGCAGGCAGACCGGGACAGGGGATGGAGAGACCCAGTACTTC
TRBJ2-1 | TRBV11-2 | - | CASSLVFGGMAEQFF | TGTGCCAGCAGCTTAGTTTTTGGCGGAATGGCTGAGCAGTTCTTC
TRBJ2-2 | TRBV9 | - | CASSANRQLPNTGELFF | TGTGCCAGCAGCGCAAACCGGCAGCTGCCGAACACCGGGGAGCTGTTTTTT
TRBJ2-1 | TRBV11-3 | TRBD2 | CASSSRENGGNEQFF | TGTGCCAGCAGCTCTCGGGAAAACGGGGGGAATGAGCAGTTCTTC
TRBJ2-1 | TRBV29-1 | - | CSVAGDNEQFF | TGCAGCGTTGCCGGGGACAATGAGCAGTTCTTC
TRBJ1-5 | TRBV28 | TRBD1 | CASSPRTGSNQPQHF | TGTGCCAGCAGTCCTCGGACAGGAAGCAATCAGCCCCAGCATTTT
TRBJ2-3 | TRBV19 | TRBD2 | CASSIVAGGPTDTQYF | TGTGCCAGTAGTATAGTTGCGGGAGGCCCCACAGATACGCAGTATTTT